This T cell receptor beta chain is drawn from a study of OX40 agonist ivuxolimab in advanced cancers. Measured with immunoSEQ multiplex PCR; TCRdb has only the in-frame clones, and not every one. The repertoire holds approximately 70,000 clones, with 70% to 90% as singletons. The CDR3 extends over 13 amino acids. Germline V gene lookup returns CDR1 MDHEN and CDR2 SYDVKM. Losses at the gene ends were 8 bases for V and 9 bases for J; bases not matched to a gene: 11. The receptor was isolated from an adult with an advanced solid tumor such as melanoma, head and neck, liver or kidney cancer. This sequence joins TRBV28 and TRBJ2-7; 9 bases align to TRBD1. Specimen: CD4+ or CD8+ T cells sorted from blood, collected in a trial of the OX40 agonist ivuxolimab. The chain's CDR3 is CASQSGQGTGQYF. The CDR3 nucleotides are TGTGCCAGCCAATCGGGACAGGGTACAGGGCAGTACTTC.